This T cell receptor beta chain was profiled in a study of T-cell reconstitution after alpha-beta-depleted transplantation in children. The germline gives CDR1 SQVTM, CDR2 ANQGSEA. The CDR3 is 13 amino acids. V lost 2 bases, J lost 2 bases, and 8 bases lay in between. Preparation of the TCRbeta library involved a method that used unique molecular identifiers. TCRdb re-called the PCR reads with MiXCR, one entry per CDR3 protein. The sample comprises a few hundred thousand distinct CDR3 sequences, more than 8% of which are singletons, and roughly a tenth rests with the top ten. This TCR came from a human donor who donated a stem cell graft to a child with SCID. The chain is built from TRBV29-1 and TRBJ2-3; D not resolved. The sample here was PBMCs from the stem cell graft donor, taken from the stem cell graft. The CDR3 here is CSVESGPTDTQYF. The CDR3 DNA is TGCAGCGTTGAATCGGGTCCCACAGATACGCAGTATTTT.